These T cell receptor beta chains were read from a single sample in a study of OX40 agonist ivuxolimab in advanced cancers. Measured with immunoSEQ multiplex PCR; TCRdb has only the in-frame clones, and not every one. Of 80,000 or so clones in the sample, about 88% were seen once. Sequences were derived from CD4+ or CD8+ T cells sorted from blood, sampled in a trial of the OX40 agonist ivuxolimab. These receptors were collected from an adult with an advanced solid tumor such as melanoma, head and neck, liver or kidney cancer. The conserved cysteine and the conserved F or W are not part of the CDR3 here.

v_gene: TRBV25-1; j_gene: TRBJ2-3; CDR3aa: ASSESGFTSTDTQY
v_gene: TRBV6-4; j_gene: TRBJ2-2; CDR3aa: ASRRDGSTGELF
v_gene: TRBV11-2; j_gene: TRBJ2-1; CDR3aa: ASSFDDSSYNEQF
v_gene: TRBV7-2; j_gene: TRBJ2-5; CDR3aa: ASSLRRVPETQY
v_gene: TRBV11-1; j_gene: TRBJ1-1; CDR3aa: ASSSWATEAF
v_gene: TRBV30; j_gene: TRBJ2-5; CDR3aa: AWSEETQY
v_gene: TRBV6-1; j_gene: TRBJ1-1; CDR3aa: ASSDGTEAF
v_gene: TRBV28; j_gene: TRBJ1-4; CDR3aa: ASSPDSYEKLF
v_gene: TRBV18; j_gene: TRBJ1-2; CDR3aa: ASSPWTVANYGYT
v_gene: TRBV6-1; j_gene: TRBJ2-5; CDR3aa: ASRSTGVRSETQY
v_gene: TRBV11-2; j_gene: TRBJ2-1; CDR3aa: ASSLLAGLSSEQF
v_gene: TRBV7-2; j_gene: TRBJ1-2; CDR3aa: ASSPDRVYGYT
v_gene: TRBV15; j_gene: TRBJ2-1; CDR3aa: ATSSGGSSYNEQF
v_gene: TRBV6-9; j_gene: TRBJ1-4; CDR3aa: ASSDPWGRFNEKLF
v_gene: TRBV4-1; j_gene: TRBJ2-2; CDR3aa: ASSQEKGANTGELF
v_gene: TRBV28; j_gene: TRBJ2-7; CDR3aa: ASSFSRTAFEQY
v_gene: TRBV9; j_gene: TRBJ2-3; CDR3aa: ASSMPGDTQY
v_gene: TRBV18; j_gene: TRBJ1-2; CDR3aa: ASSPGQGNDGYT
v_gene: TRBV13; j_gene: TRBJ1-3; CDR3aa: ASSLEPGQGGNTIY
v_gene: TRBV27; j_gene: TRBJ2-7; CDR3aa: ASSRAGGPLYEQY
v_gene: TRBV6-1; j_gene: TRBJ1-5; CDR3aa: ASSLGQPNQPQH
v_gene: TRBV13; j_gene: TRBJ2-5; CDR3aa: ASSSGPVSQETQY
v_gene: TRBV30; j_gene: TRBJ2-2; CDR3aa: AWSNIRNGELF
v_gene: TRBV28; j_gene: TRBJ2-7; CDR3aa: ASSPPLANSYEQY
v_gene: TRBV19; j_gene: TRBJ1-2; CDR3aa: ASSIIRQVSGYT
v_gene: TRBV19; j_gene: TRBJ2-7; CDR3aa: ASSTGQGNYEQY
v_gene: TRBV14; j_gene: TRBJ2-2; CDR3aa: ASSQATGAGELF
v_gene: TRBV30; j_gene: TRBJ2-5; CDR3aa: AWISQSRETQY
v_gene: TRBV11-3; j_gene: TRBJ1-1; CDR3aa: ASSSGGGASNTEAF
v_gene: TRBV5-1; j_gene: TRBJ2-2; CDR3aa: ASSPEGGGLTGELF
v_gene: TRBV6-5; j_gene: TRBJ1-5; CDR3aa: ASSGDRWHQPQH
v_gene: TRBV6-4; j_gene: TRBJ1-2; CDR3aa: ASSGGYGYT
v_gene: TRBV6-1; j_gene: TRBJ1-6; CDR3aa: ASRQGGLSPLH
v_gene: TRBV9; j_gene: -; CDR3aa: ASSSSTTGELF
v_gene: TRBV27; j_gene: TRBJ2-5; CDR3aa: ASSLAVKETQY
v_gene: TRBV2; j_gene: TRBJ2-2; CDR3aa: ASSDVGRGGTGELF
v_gene: TRBV15; j_gene: TRBJ2-3; CDR3aa: ATSRGQGDTDTQY
v_gene: TRBV27; j_gene: TRBJ2-1; CDR3aa: ASSGTSGSLNEQF
v_gene: TRBV5-1; j_gene: TRBJ1-3; CDR3aa: ASSSPSGNTIY
v_gene: TRBV2; j_gene: TRBJ2-5; CDR3aa: ASSEALQGPRETQY